The TCR beta chain under discussion was sequenced for a study of metastatic and nonmetastatic thyroid tumors. No treatment of any kind had been given to any patient before thyroid surgery. With MiXCR, TCRdb reprocessed the PCR reads. The table has over 50,000 clones, 25% to 35% seen once. The sequenced sample was blood. This TCR was recovered from a female donor with papillary thyroid cancer or a benign thyroid nodule (not recorded which). Some clones in this sample may be carry-over from other donors' samples.

The CDR3 DNA reads as TGTGCCAGCAGTGGCCCGGGAAACTATGGCTACACCTTC. Amino acids: CASSGPGNYGYTF. The V and J genes are TRBV2 and TRBJ1-2; the D is unclear. Trimming cost V 4 bases and J 2 bases, with 8 bases left between them. Germline V CDR1 and CDR2: SNHLY, FYNNEI. The CDR3 runs to 13 residues.